The clone carrying this T cell receptor (beta chain) has just a few counts. The CDR3 runs 14 residues. The germline CDR1 and CDR2 sequences are SQVTM and ANQGSEA. The ends were cut back, 4 bases at V and 2 bases at J, with 12 bases in the middle. The record originates from a study of CD8+CD57+ T cells in acquired aplastic anemia. The overall study: CD4+ and CD8+ cells, once sorted, gave DNA averaging about 3 ug.

The TCR beta profiling, which covered VDJ combination and CDR3 sequence, was carried out using genomic DNA as the template. TCRdb re-called the reads with MiXCR, one entry per CDR3 protein. The sample includes under 500,000 distinct CDR3 sequences, approximately 33% seen only once; the top ten take 0.82%. Patients selected for sequencing had displayed CD8+CD57+ cell expansion by flow cytometry. Severe acquired aplastic anemia was the diagnosis recorded for all patients. Therapy had not been given to patients before blood sampling. This TCR came from a human donor with aplastic anemia. Sample: sorted CD4+, CD8+, or CD8+CD57+ T cells (not recorded which) from PBMCs. The gene calls are TRBV29-1 and TRBJ1-5; D unresolved. CDR3 sequence reads: CSVVAGNGNQPQHF. In DNA form, the CDR3 reads TGCAGCGTTGTCGCAGGCAATGGCAATCAGCCCCAGCATTTT. Filled out from reference TRBV29-1 and TRBJ1-5, the complete variable domain reads SAVISQKPSRDICQRGTSLTIQCQVDSQVTMMFWYRQQPGQSLTLIATANQGSEATYESGFVIDKFPISRPNLTFSTLTVSNMSPEDSSIYLCSVVAGNGNQPQHFGDGTRLSIL.